This T cell receptor beta chain was sequenced during a study of CD8+CD57+ T cells in acquired aplastic anemia. CDR1 SGHTA and CDR2 FQGNSA come from the germline V gene. V lost 5 bases and J lost 7, with 8 bases in between. The CDR3 extends over 11 amino acids. This clonotype was seen ten or more times. The antigen is unknown. Whoever was chosen for sequencing had shown CD8+CD57+ cell expansion by flow cytometry. The patients all had a severe acquired aplastic anemia diagnosis. The blood sampling took place in patients who had so far received no therapy. Overall study results and limits: Any difference that existed in CD8+ Simpson's diversity between patients and controls was not significant. A set of about 28 CD8+ CDR3 sequences was shared between patients and controls, and these sequences appeared highly expressed in patients.

Genomic DNA, the template, was used for profiling of the TCR beta VDJ and CDR3. TCRdb passed the reads through MiXCR, listing each CDR3 protein once. Here the sample spans approximately 470,000 distinct CDR3 sequences, approximately 32% being singletons. Sequencing input: sorted CD4+, CD8+, or CD8+CD57+ T cells (not recorded which) from PBMCs. The chain recombines TRBV7-2 with TRBJ1-2, with D unclear. The sequence was obtained from a human donor with aplastic anemia. The CDR3: CASSPGIGYTF. The CDR3, as DNA: TGTGCCAGCAGCCCGGGGATTGGCTACACCTTC.